The 3 T cell receptor beta chains below come from one sample, sequenced in a study of T cell repertoires in cytomegalovirus infection. TCRdb ran MiXCR on the reads and lists one entry per CDR3 protein. Among approximately 770,000 distinct CDR3 sequences listed, around 29% were seen once. Their specific antigens are unknown. The sequencing used cultured CD8+ T cells from PBMCs, collected from culture after CMV antigen stimulation. The receptors derive from a human donor in good health (CMV status not recorded). Some clones in this sample may be carry-over from other donors' samples.

This rearrangement joins TRBV19 to TRBJ1-1; D might be TRBD1 (5 bases). Trimming removed 4 bases from V and 2 bases from J, with 14 bases in between. The CDR3 contains 15 residues. CDR1 and CDR2 from the germline V gene are LNHDA and SQIVND (reference sequence). The CDR3 nucleotides read TGTGCCAGTAGTACCCGGGACGGTCCTAACACTGAAGCTTTCTTT. Protein product: CASSTRDGPNTEAFF.

CDR3 amino acids: CASSIGESNTGELFF. As DNA, the CDR3 is TGTGCCAGTAGTATAGGAGAGTCGAACACCGGGGAGCTGTTTTTT. The J gene is TRBJ2-2, the V gene TRBV19; D unclear. This CDR3 is 15 amino acids long. CDR1 LNHDA and CDR2 SQIVND come from the germline V gene (reference sequence). V was trimmed by 1 base and J by 0 bases, leaving 6 bases between them.

This clonotype was recorded many times. The chain recombines TRBV7-2 with TRBJ2-3; possibly TRBD2 for D (6 bases). The CDR3 spans 16 residues. The germline gives CDR1 SGHTA, CDR2 FQGNSA. Trimming took 2 bases from V and 0 from J, leaving 12 bases between them. The CDR3 DNA reads as TGTGCCAGCAGCTTAAGGCCGGGGAGGAGCACAGATACGCAGTATTTT. Translation: CASSLRPGRSTDTQYF.